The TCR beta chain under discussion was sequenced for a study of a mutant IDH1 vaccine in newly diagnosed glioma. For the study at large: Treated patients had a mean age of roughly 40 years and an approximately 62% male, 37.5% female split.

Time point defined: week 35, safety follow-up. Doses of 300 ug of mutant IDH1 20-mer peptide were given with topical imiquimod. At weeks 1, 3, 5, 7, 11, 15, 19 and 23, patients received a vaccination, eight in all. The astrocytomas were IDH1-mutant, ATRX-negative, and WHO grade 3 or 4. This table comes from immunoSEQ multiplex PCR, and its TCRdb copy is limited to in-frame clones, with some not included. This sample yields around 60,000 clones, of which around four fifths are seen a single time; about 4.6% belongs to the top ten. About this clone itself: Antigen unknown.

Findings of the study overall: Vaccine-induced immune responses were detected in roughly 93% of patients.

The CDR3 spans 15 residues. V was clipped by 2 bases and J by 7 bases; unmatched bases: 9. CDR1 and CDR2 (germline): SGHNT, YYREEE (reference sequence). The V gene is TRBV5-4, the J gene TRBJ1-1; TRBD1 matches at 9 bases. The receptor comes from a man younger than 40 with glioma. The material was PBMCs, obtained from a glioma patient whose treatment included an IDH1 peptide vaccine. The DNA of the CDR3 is TGTGCCAGCAGCTTACCCCACCACAGGGGGCTTGAAGCTTTCTTT. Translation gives CASSLPHHRGLEAFF.